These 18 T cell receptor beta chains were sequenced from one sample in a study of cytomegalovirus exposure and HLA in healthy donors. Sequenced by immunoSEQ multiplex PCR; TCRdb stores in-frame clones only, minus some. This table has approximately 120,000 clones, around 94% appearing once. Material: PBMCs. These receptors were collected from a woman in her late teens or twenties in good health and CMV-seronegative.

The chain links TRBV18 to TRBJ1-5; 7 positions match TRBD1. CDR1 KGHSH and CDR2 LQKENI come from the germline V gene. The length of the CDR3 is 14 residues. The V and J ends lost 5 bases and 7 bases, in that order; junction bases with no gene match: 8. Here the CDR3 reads CASSKRGLEQPQHF. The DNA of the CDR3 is TGTGCCAGCTCAAAGAGGGGGCTCGAGCAGCCCCAGCATTTT.

CDR3 region: CAWSLPLNEQFF. The CDR3 nucleotides are TGTGCCTGGAGCCTCCCCCTCAATGAGCAGTTCTTC. The chain couples TRBV30 to TRBJ2-1; D is ambiguous. Deletions cut 3 bases from V and 6 bases from J, with 9 bases between. Per germline, CDR1 GTSNPN and CDR2 SVGIG (reference sequence). The length of the CDR3 is 12 residues.

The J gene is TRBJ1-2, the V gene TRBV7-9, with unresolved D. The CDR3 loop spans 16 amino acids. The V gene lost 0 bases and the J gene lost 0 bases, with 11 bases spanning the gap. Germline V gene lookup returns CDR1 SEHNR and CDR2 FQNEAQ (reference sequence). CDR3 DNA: TGTGCCAGCAGCTTAGCTCCCGGAGTTACTAACTATGGCTACACCTTC. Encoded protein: CASSLAPGVTNYGYTF.

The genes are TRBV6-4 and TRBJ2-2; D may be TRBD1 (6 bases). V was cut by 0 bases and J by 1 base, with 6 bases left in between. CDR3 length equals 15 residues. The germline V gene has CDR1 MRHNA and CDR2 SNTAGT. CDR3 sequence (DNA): TGTGCCAGCAGTGACTCGGGACAGAACACCGGGGAGCTGTTTTTT. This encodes CASSDSGQNTGELFF.

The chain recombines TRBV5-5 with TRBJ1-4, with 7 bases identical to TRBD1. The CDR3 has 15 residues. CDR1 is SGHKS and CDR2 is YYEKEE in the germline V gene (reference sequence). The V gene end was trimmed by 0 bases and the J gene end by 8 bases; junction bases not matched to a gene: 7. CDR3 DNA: TGTGCCAGCAGCTTGGCCACCCTCAGGGGGGAAAAACTGTTTTTT. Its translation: CASSLATLRGEKLFF.

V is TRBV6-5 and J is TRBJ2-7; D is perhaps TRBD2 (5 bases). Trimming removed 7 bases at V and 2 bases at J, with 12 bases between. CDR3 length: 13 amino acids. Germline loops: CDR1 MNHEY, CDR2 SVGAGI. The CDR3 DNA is TGTGCCAGCACCCCCATCGGGACCTACGAGCAGTACTTC. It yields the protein CASTPIGTYEQYF.

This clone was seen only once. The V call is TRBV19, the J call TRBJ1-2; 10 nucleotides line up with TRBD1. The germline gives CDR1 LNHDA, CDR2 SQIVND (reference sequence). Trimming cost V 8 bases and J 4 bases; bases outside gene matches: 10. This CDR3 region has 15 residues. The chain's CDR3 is CASRIMTGGGYGYTF. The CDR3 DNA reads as TGTGCCAGTCGAATCATGACAGGGGGCGGCTATGGCTACACCTTC.

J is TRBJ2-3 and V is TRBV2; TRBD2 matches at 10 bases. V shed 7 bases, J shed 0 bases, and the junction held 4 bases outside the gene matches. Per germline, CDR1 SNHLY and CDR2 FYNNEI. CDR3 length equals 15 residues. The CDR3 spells CASTRLAGSTDTQYF. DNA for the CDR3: TGTGCCAGCACTCGACTAGCGGGCAGCACAGATACGCAGTATTTT.

The CDR3, as DNA: TGTGCCAGCAGCTTCCGAGAGACCCAGTACTTC. Its translation is CASSFRETQYF. V is TRBV7-9 and J is TRBJ2-5; no reliable D call. Germline V gives CDR1 SEHNR, CDR2 FQNEAQ (reference sequence). This CDR3 is 11 amino acids long. V was pared by 3 bases and J by 4 bases, with 3 bases between.

The CDR3 loop reads CASGLLTGEDGYTF. In DNA form, the CDR3 reads TGTGCTAGTGGTTTGCTGACAGGGGAGGATGGCTACACCTTC. This chain joins TRBV12-5 and TRBJ1-2, with 8 bases that match TRBD1. The junction had 5 bases not matched to a gene; V was cut back by 2 bases and J by 6 bases. CDR1 is LGHNT, CDR2 FRNRAP, per germline. This CDR3 is built from 14 residues.

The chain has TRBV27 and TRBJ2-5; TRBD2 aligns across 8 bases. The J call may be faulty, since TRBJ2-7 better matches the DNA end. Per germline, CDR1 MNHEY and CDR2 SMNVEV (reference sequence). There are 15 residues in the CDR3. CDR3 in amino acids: CASRFVVGGAYEQYF. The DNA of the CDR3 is TGTGCCAGCCGGTTTGTGGTCGGGGGGGCCTACGAGCAGTACTTC.

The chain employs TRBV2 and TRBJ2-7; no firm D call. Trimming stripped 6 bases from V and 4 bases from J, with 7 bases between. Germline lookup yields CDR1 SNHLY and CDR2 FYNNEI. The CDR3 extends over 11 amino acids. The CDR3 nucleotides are TGTGCCAGCAGCGAGCAATACGAGCAGTACTTC. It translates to CASSEQYEQYF.

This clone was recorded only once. The CDR3 nucleotides read TGTGCCAGCAGCTCTACAGGGCGAGAGACCCAGTACTTC. This codes for CASSSTGRETQYF. The rearrangement uses TRBV7-9 and TRBJ2-5, with a possible D match to TRBD1 (6 bases). V lost 4 bases, J lost 4 bases, and 10 bases lay in between. The CDR3 runs 13 residues. Germline V lookup: CDR1 SEHNR, CDR2 FQNEAQ (reference sequence).

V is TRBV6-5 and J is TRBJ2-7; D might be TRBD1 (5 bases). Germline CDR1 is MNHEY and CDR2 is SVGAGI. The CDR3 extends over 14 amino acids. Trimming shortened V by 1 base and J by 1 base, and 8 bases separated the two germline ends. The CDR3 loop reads CASSYFRESYEQYF. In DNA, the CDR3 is TGTGCCAGCAGTTACTTCAGGGAATCCTACGAGCAGTACTTC.

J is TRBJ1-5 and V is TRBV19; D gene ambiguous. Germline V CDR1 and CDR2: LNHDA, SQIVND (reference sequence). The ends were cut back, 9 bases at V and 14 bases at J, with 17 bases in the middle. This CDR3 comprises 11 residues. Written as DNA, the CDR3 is TGTGCCAGCAACAGCGGGCTTGTTGAGCATTTT. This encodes CASNSGLVEHF. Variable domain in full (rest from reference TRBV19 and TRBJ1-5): DGGITQSPKYLFRKEGQNVTLSCEQNLNHDAMYWYRQDPGQGLRLIYYSQIVNDFQKGDIAEGYSVSREKKESFPLTVTSAQKNPTAFYLCASNSGLVEHFGDGTRLSIL.

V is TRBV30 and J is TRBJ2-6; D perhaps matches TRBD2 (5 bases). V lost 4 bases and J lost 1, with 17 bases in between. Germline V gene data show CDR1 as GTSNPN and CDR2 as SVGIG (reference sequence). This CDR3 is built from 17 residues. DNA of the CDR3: TGTGCCTGGATCGGCGGGCCATTCGTTTCTGGGGCCAACGTCCTGACTTTC. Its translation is CAWIGGPFVSGANVLTF.

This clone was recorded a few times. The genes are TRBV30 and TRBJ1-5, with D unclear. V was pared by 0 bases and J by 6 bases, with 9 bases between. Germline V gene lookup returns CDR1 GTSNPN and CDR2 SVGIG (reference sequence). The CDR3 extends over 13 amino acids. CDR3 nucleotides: TGTGCCTGGAGTGTACAGTTGTCTCAGCCCCAGCATTTT. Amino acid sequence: CAWSVQLSQPQHF. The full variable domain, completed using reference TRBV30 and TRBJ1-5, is SQTIHQWPATLVQPVGSPLSLECTVEGTSNPNLYWYRQAAGRGLQLLFYSVGIGQISSEVPQNLSASRPQDRQFILSSKKLLLSDSGFYLCAWSVQLSQPQHFGDGTRLSIL.

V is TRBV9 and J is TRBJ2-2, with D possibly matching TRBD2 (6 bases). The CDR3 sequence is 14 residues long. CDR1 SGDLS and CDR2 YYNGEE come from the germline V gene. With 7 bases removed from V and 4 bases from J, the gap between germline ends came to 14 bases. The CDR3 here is CASQRMGGTGELFF. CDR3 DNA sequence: TGTGCCAGCCAGCGTATGGGGGGCACCGGGGAGCTGTTTTTT.